One and the same sample provided the 14 T cell receptor beta chains below, sequenced in a study of blood T cell repertoires in COVID-19. Only in-frame clones appear in the TCRdb table, and some are missing; sequencing was by immunoSEQ multiplex PCR. Counted here are under 400,000 clones, about 87% occurring once; the ten biggest clones make up about 1.9%. Sequenced input: PBMCs or T cells enriched from blood (not recorded which). All receptors come from a man between 35 and 55 years old in a cohort exposed to, infected with or recovered from COVID-19 (not recorded which).

The chain has TRBV28 and TRBJ1-2, with TRBD1 matching over 11 bases. This CDR3 has 17 amino acids. Germline CDR1 and CDR2: MDHEN and SYDVKM. After removal of 2 bases from V and 8 bases from J, the junction contained 13 bases not matched to a gene. The CDR3 here is CASSLGGQGARLRGYTF. Here the CDR3 DNA reads TGTGCCAGCAGTTTAGGAGGACAGGGGGCAAGACTGAGGGGCTACACCTTC.

The rearrangement uses TRBV5-1 and TRBJ2-7, with D possibly TRBD1 on 6 matching bases. The CDR3 spans 14 residues. V was cut by 0 bases and J by 7 bases, with 14 bases left in between. The germline gives CDR1 SGHRS, CDR2 YFSETQ. The CDR3, as DNA: TGCGCCAGCAGCTTGGGGGCAGGGGAGTATGAGCAGTACTTC. This encodes CASSLGAGEYEQYF.

The rearrangement links TRBV20-1 to TRBJ2-1, with TRBD2 matching 9 bases. The V gene's germline CDR1 is DFQATT and CDR2 SNEGSKA (reference sequence). The CDR3 consists of 14 residues. With V trimmed by 3 bases and J by 6 bases, 6 bases remained unmatched. The CDR3 DNA follows: TGCAGTGCTAGTAGCGGGAGAGGCGGCAATGAGCAGTTCTTC. This translates into CSASSGRGGNEQFF.

The chain links TRBV7-6 to TRBJ2-3, with D perhaps TRBD1 (6 bases). The germline V and J ends were trimmed by 4 bases and 5 bases, with 19 bases remaining between them. CDR3 length: 16 amino acids. The germline V gene has CDR1 SGHVS and CDR2 FNYEAQ. The CDR3 nucleotides read TGTGCCAGCAGCTCGAATCCTATCGGGACAAAAGATACGCAGTATTTT. It codes for CASSSNPIGTKDTQYF. The full variable domain, with the rest looked up from reference TRBV7-6 and TRBJ2-3, is GAGVSQSPRYKVTKRGQDVALRCDPISGHVSLYWYRQALGQGPEFLTYFNYEAQQDKSGLPNDRFSAERPEGSISTLTIQRTEQRDSAMYRCASSSNPIGTKDTQYFGPGTRLTVL.

This clone was picked up one time. The V and J genes are TRBV7-6 and TRBJ1-2; 7 bases agree with TRBD1. The CDR3 is 14 amino acids. Germline V gene data show CDR1 as SGHVS and CDR2 as FNYEAQ. The ends lost 9 bases at V and 1 base at J; junction bases unmatched: 8. The CDR3 DNA follows: TGTGCCAGTACATGGACAGGCGTTAACTATGGCTACACCTTC. Its protein product is CASTWTGVNYGYTF.

The chain recombines TRBV7-8 with TRBJ1-2, with 9 bases aligning to TRBD1. V shed 5 bases and J 3 bases; nucleotides not matched to a gene: 7. Per the germline V gene, CDR1 is SGHVS and CDR2 is FQNEAQ. The CDR3 consists of 15 residues. The DNA for the CDR3 is TGTGCCAGCAGCCCAGGGACAGGGAGGGACTATGGCTACACCTTC. Translation: CASSPGTGRDYGYTF.

The J gene is TRBJ2-1, the V gene TRBV5-1; 12 bases line up with TRBD2. V trimming: 0 bases; J trimming: 4 bases; junction bases outside the gene matches: 2. Germline V gene lookup returns CDR1 SGHRS and CDR2 YFSETQ. This CDR3 comprises 16 residues. The CDR3 here is CASSLVGLAGYNEQFF. CDR3 sequence (DNA): TGCGCCAGCAGCTTGGTAGGACTAGCGGGATACAATGAGCAGTTCTTC.

V usage is TRBV5-1 and J usage is TRBJ1-6, with D possibly TRBD1 on 5 matching bases. Germline V CDR1 and CDR2: SGHRS, YFSETQ. This CDR3 region has 17 residues. The V and J ends lost 0 bases and 5 bases respectively, with 15 bases between them. In nucleotides, the CDR3 is TGCGCCAGCAGCTTGGTGTCAGGGAAGGGCCATAATTCACCCCTCCACTTT. Translation: CASSLVSGKGHNSPLHF.

J is TRBJ2-2 and V is TRBV9, with 7 bases lining up with TRBD1. The CDR3 runs to 18 residues. Looked up from germline, CDR1 is SGDLS and CDR2 is YYNGEE. Trimming cost V 3 bases and J 0 bases; bases outside gene matches: 11. CDR3 nucleotides: TGTGCCAGCAGCGGGAGCAGAGGGACAGTCACGAACACCGGGGAGCTGTTTTTT. As protein: CASSGSRGTVTNTGELFF.

The V and J genes are TRBV11-2 and TRBJ2-3, with 7 nucleotides matching TRBD2. V shed 5 bases, J shed 1 base, and the junction held 9 bases outside the gene matches. The CDR3 totals 16 residues. The V gene's germline CDR1 is SGHAT and CDR2 FQNNGV. CDR3 coding DNA: TGTGCCAGCAGCCCGCTAGCGGCCTTGGGCACAGATACGCAGTATTTT. Translating it yields CASSPLAALGTDTQYF.

For this clone: Different DNA sequences within this sample yield the same CDR3. This sequence joins TRBV11-2 and TRBJ2-1, with D possibly TRBD1 on 6 matching bases. V shed 0 bases and J shed 0 bases, with 6 bases lying between them. The CDR3 consists of 15 residues. Germline assignment: CDR1 SGHAT and CDR2 FQNNGV. The CDR3 spells CASSLDRGSYNEQFF. The CDR3 DNA reads as TGTGCCAGCAGCTTAGACAGGGGCTCCTACAATGAGCAGTTCTTC.

The rearrangement joins TRBV10-2 to TRBJ1-5; a possible D gene is TRBD1 (6 bases). From germline, CDR1 is WSHSY and CDR2 SAAADI. Trimming removed 6 bases at V and 4 bases at J, with 13 bases between. This CDR3 has 14 residues. The CDR3 is CASSQTGANQPQHF. In nucleotides, the CDR3 is TGCGCCAGCAGCCAGACAGGCGCTAATCAGCCCCAGCATTTT.

The J gene is TRBJ1-6, the V gene TRBV3-1 (or the pseudogene TRBV3-2), with 8 bases aligning to TRBD1. This CDR3 is built from 16 residues. V lost 1 base and J lost 7; bases outside the gene matches: 6. Per the germline V gene, CDR1 is LGHDT and CDR2 is YNNKEL (reference sequence). Here the CDR3 DNA reads TGTGCCAGCAGCCAAGGTTCCGGACAGGGAAATTCACCCCTCCACTTT. It translates to CASSQGSGQGNSPLHF.

This chain links TRBV5-5 with TRBJ2-2; TRBD2 matches 13 bases. CDR1 is SGHKS, CDR2 YYEKEE, per germline (reference sequence). Trimming cost V 0 bases and J 7 bases; bases outside gene matches: 9. This CDR3 has 18 residues. The CDR3 DNA follows: TGTGCCAGCAGCTTGGTGGGACTAGCGGGACCAGGGATCGGGGAGCTGTTTTTT. Amino acid sequence: CASSLVGLAGPGIGELFF.